The 28 T cell receptor beta chains below were found in one sample sequenced in a study of T-cell memory formation after mild COVID-19 (dated by TCRdb to about 2021). Library construction relied on 5' RACE. The instrument given in TCRdb is Illumina NovaSeq 6000. TCRdb applied fastp at Q25 and MiXCR to the public reads, then kept only in-frame beta chains. Entries that share a CDR3 protein sequence are merged under the most common genes and DNA. The sample table records some 440,000 distinct CDR3 sequences; about 23% of these occur just once. Around 13% of the sample belongs to the ten largest clones. The specimen sequenced was PBMCs or a T cell subset sorted from them (not recorded which). The receptor set was obtained from an adult woman who had mild COVID-19 (a few samples of this study predate the infection). The sample titles of this study are shuffled in the database, so cell type and time point are left out; the donor was told from shared clones.

This clonotype occurred many times. The chain is built from TRBV5-1 and TRBJ2-3; 10 bases agree with TRBD2. J was trimmed by 3 bases and V by 3 bases; bases with no gene match: 4. Germline CDR1 reads SGHRS; CDR2 reads YFSETQ. The CDR3 is made up of 15 amino acids. CDR3 amino acids: CASSYSGRTTDTQYF. CDR3 nucleotides: TGCGCCAGCAGCTATAGCGGGAGGACAACAGATACGCAGTATTTT.

In this sample, this clonotype turned up a few times. The CDR3 DNA reads as TGCAGCGTTCCCACACCCAGGAACACTGAAGCTTTCTTT. Its protein product is CSVPTPRNTEAFF. The chain is built from TRBV29-1 and TRBJ1-1; D uncertain. Germline V CDR1 and CDR2: SQVTM, ANQGSEA. This CDR3 contains 13 residues. V was shortened by 5 bases and J by 1 base, with 11 bases between the two germline ends. The entire variable domain, with the rest obtained from reference TRBV29-1 and TRBJ1-1, is as follows: SAVISQKPSRDICQRGTSLTIQCQVDSQVTMMFWYRQQPGQSLTLIATANQGSEATYESGFVIDKFPISRPNLTFSTLTVSNMSPEDSSIYLCSVPTPRNTEAFFGQGTRLTVV.

The chain uses TRBV12-3 or TRBV12-4 and TRBJ1-2, with TRBD1 identical over 8 bases. The ends lost 4 bases at V and 5 bases at J; junction bases unmatched: 6. The CDR3 length is 14 residues. The CDR3 sequence: CASSYRTGYYGYTF. CDR3 DNA: TGTGCCAGCAGTTACAGGACAGGGTATTATGGCTACACCTTC.

This clonotype was detected only a few times. The chain recombines TRBV5-6 with TRBJ2-7; perhaps TRBD2 as D (6 bases). V dropped 0 bases and J dropped 0 bases, with 16 bases sitting between them. Germline lookup yields CDR1 SGHDT and CDR2 YYEEEE. The CDR3 has 17 amino acids. Here the CDR3 DNA reads TGTGCCAGCAGCTTGGGTGTTGGAGGGAGTCTCTCCTACGAGCAGTACTTC. Translating it yields CASSLGVGGSLSYEQYF.

This clonotype was observed a few times. The rearrangement links TRBV19 to TRBJ2-7; unclear D gene. The CDR3 loop spans 13 amino acids. The germline V gene has CDR1 LNHDA and CDR2 SQIVND (reference sequence). Deletions cut 4 bases from V and 4 bases from J, with 11 bases between. The CDR3 DNA reads as TGTGCCAGTAGTACCCCCCCTCTATACGAGCAGTACTTC. It codes for CASSTPPLYEQYF.

The V and J genes are TRBV12-3 or TRBV12-4 and TRBJ2-3, with 7 bases identical to TRBD1. This CDR3 comprises 14 residues. The J segment lost 8 bases and the V segment lost 7 bases, leaving 12 bases of the junction unmatched. CDR3 coding DNA: TGTGCCAGCACCGCCGGGACAGCGGACGTTACGCAGTATTTT. It translates to CASTAGTADVTQYF.

The chain employs TRBV6-1 and TRBJ2-7, with 7 bases lining up with TRBD1. Trimming at V came to 6 bases and at J to 2 bases, leaving 4 bases not matched to a gene. Germline V gives CDR1 MNHNS, CDR2 SASEGT. This CDR3 region has 13 residues. CDR3 nucleotide sequence: TGTGCCAGCAGACGGGACAGCGCCTACGAGCAGTACTTC. It yields the protein CASRRDSAYEQYF.

This clonotype has just a few counts. The rearrangement links TRBV7-8 to TRBJ2-7; tentatively, D is TRBD1 (6 bases). Deletions cut 3 bases from V and 4 bases from J, with 16 bases between. From germline, CDR1 is SGHVS and CDR2 FQNEAQ. This CDR3 comprises 15 residues. CDR3 nucleotide sequence: TGTGCCAGCAGCTTCCCCACGGCAGGGGAGTACGAGCAGTACTTC. Protein: CASSFPTAGEYEQYF.

The V and J genes are TRBV12-3 or TRBV12-4 and TRBJ2-3; 9 bases line up with TRBD1. CDR3 length equals 14 residues. V shed 3 bases, J shed 4 bases, and the junction held 2 bases outside the gene matches. The chain's CDR3 is CASSFRQGADTQYF. DNA for the CDR3: TGTGCCAGCAGTTTTAGACAGGGGGCAGATACGCAGTATTTT.

The chain combines TRBV5-1 with TRBJ2-3; D is unresolved. Trimming pared 2 bases from V and 3 bases from J, leaving 10 bases between. The CDR3 covers 14 residues. Germline loops: CDR1 SGHRS, CDR2 YFSETQ. DNA for the CDR3: TGCGCCAGCAGCTTTCTTCCCCGGACAGATACGCAGTATTTT. It codes for CASSFLPRTDTQYF. Based on the CDR3 plus reference TRBV5-1 and TRBJ2-3, the full variable domain is KAGVTQTPRYLIKTRGQQVTLSCSPISGHRSVSWYQQTPGQGLQFLFEYFSETQRNKGNFPGRFSGRQFSNSRSEMNVSTLELGDSALYLCASSFLPRTDTQYFGPGTRLTVL.

Here the CDR3 DNA reads TGTGCCAGCAGCCACCTGACTGGATACAATGAGCAGTTCTTC. Its protein product is CASSHLTGYNEQFF. The rearrangement joins TRBV4-2 to TRBJ2-1; D call uncertain. The V end was cut by 3 bases, the J end by 4 bases, with 10 bases between. The CDR3 spans 14 residues. Germline V lookup: CDR1 LGHNA, CDR2 YNFKEQ.

This clonotype was observed a handful of times. This chain's CDR3 is CASSLGGFGELFF. In DNA, the CDR3 is TGTGCCAGCAGCTTAGGAGGGTTCGGGGAGCTGTTTTTT. The chain carries TRBV7-8 and TRBJ2-2, with D perhaps matching TRBD2 (5 bases). Deletions cut 1 base from V and 7 bases from J, with 7 bases between. The germline CDR1 and CDR2 sequences are SGHVS and FQNEAQ. The CDR3 covers 13 residues.

The J gene is TRBJ2-5, the V gene TRBV4-1; 7 bases align to TRBD2. This CDR3 has 16 residues. CDR1 is MGHRA and CDR2 is YSYEKL in the germline V gene. J was trimmed by 3 bases and V by 4 bases; bases with no gene match: 11. DNA of the CDR3: TGCGCCAGCAGCCCCTCCCCGGGAGGAAAAAAAGAGACCCAGTACTTC. Its protein is CASSPSPGGKKETQYF.

This chain connects TRBV29-1 to TRBJ2-3, with D unclear. CDR1 SQVTM and CDR2 ANQGSEA come from the germline V gene. CDR3 length: 12 amino acids. Trimming removed 6 bases from V and 2 bases from J, with 9 bases in between. The CDR3 coding sequence is TGCAGCGTGGCTAGTGTCACAGATACGCAGTATTTT. This translates into CSVASVTDTQYF.

CDR3 protein: CASCGAGDTEAFF. The CDR3 nucleotides read TGTGCCAGCTGTGGGGCAGGTGACACTGAAGCTTTCTTT. The chain uses TRBV6-2 or TRBV6-3 and TRBJ1-1, with D possibly matching TRBD1 (5 bases). This CDR3 spans 13 amino acids. Germline V gene sequence: CDR1 MNHEY, CDR2 SVGEGT. The V and J ends lost 8 bases and 3 bases respectively, with 13 bases between them.

This chain links TRBV7-9 with TRBJ2-2, with 10 bases that match TRBD2. CDR3 length: 17 amino acids. Germline loops: CDR1 SEHNR, CDR2 FQNEAQ (reference sequence). V was pared by 5 bases and J by 0 bases, with 6 bases of the junction left unmatched. CDR3 sequence reads: CASSPTSGSANTGELFF. The CDR3 nucleotides read TGTGCCAGCAGCCCGACTAGCGGGTCCGCGAACACCGGGGAGCTGTTTTTT. The entire variable domain, with the rest obtained from reference TRBV7-9 and TRBJ2-2, is as follows: DTGVSQNPRHKITKRGQNVTFRCDPISEHNRLYWYRQTLGQGPEFLTYFQNEAQLEKSRLLSDRFSAERPKGSFSTLEIQRTEQGDSAMYLCASSPTSGSANTGELFFGEGSRLTVL.

The chain carries TRBV19 and TRBJ1-1; no clear D gene. Germline CDR1 LNHDA, CDR2 SQIVND (reference sequence). The CDR3 is 16 residues long. Trimming stripped 1 base from V and 5 bases from J, with 17 bases between. CDR3 coding DNA: TGTGCCAGTAGTATAGGTCGCCAGGCCGGTGGAACTGAAGCTTTCTTT. Translating it yields CASSIGRQAGGTEAFF.

This clonotype was observed a few times. The V gene is TRBV6-2 or TRBV6-3, the J gene TRBJ2-2; D is ambiguous. Trimming cost V 2 bases and J 6 bases, with 1 base left between them. The germline V gene has CDR1 MNHEY and CDR2 SVGEGT. The CDR3 spans 11 residues. CDR3 region: CASSYPGELFF. The DNA for the CDR3 is TGTGCCAGCAGTTACCCCGGGGAGCTGTTTTTT.

V and J are TRBV5-1 and TRBJ2-2, with D unclear. CDR3 length equals 13 residues. The ends were cut back, 4 bases at V and 5 bases at J, with 9 bases in the middle. The germline V gene encodes CDR1 SGHRS and CDR2 YFSETQ. CDR3: CASSGVKTGELFF. DNA for the CDR3: TGCGCCAGCAGCGGCGTGAAGACCGGGGAGCTGTTTTTT.

This clonotype showed up just a few times. V usage is TRBV7-9 and J usage is TRBJ1-4, with D perhaps TRBD1 (6 bases). This CDR3 contains 15 residues. V lost 2 bases, J lost 3 bases, and 10 bases lay in between. CDR1 is SEHNR and CDR2 is FQNEAQ in the germline V gene (reference sequence). DNA for the CDR3: TGTGCCAGCAGCTTATACAGGGTTGCTAATGAAAAACTGTTTTTT. This codes for CASSLYRVANEKLFF. The whole variable domain, filled in from reference TRBV7-9 and TRBJ1-4, reads DTGVSQNPRHKITKRGQNVTFRCDPISEHNRLYWYRQTLGQGPEFLTYFQNEAQLEKSRLLSDRFSAERPKGSFSTLEIQRTEQGDSAMYLCASSLYRVANEKLFFGSGTQLSVL.

This clonotype was recorded a few times. DNA for the CDR3: TGTGCCAGCAGCCCCTGGGACAGGCCGTCCCTCTCTGGGGCCAACGTCCTGACTTTC. Translation: CASSPWDRPSLSGANVLTF. V gene TRBV7-3 combines with J gene TRBJ2-6, with 8 bases identical to TRBD1. The germline V gene encodes CDR1 SGHTA and CDR2 FQGTGA. V trimming: 5 bases; J trimming: 0 bases; junction bases outside the gene matches: 12. This CDR3 comprises 19 residues.

The chain uses TRBV2 and TRBJ2-5, with D maybe TRBD2 (6 bases). The CDR3 is made up of 12 amino acids. Per the germline V gene, CDR1 is SNHLY and CDR2 is FYNNEI. V gave up 8 bases and J gave up 3 bases, with 10 bases separating them. The CDR3 loop is CASAGIEETQYF. The CDR3 nucleotides read TGTGCCAGCGCGGGAATTGAAGAGACCCAGTACTTC.

In this sample, this clonotype turned up a few times. V is TRBV3-1 and J is TRBJ2-7, with D perhaps TRBD2 (6 bases). Germline V CDR1 and CDR2: LGHDT, YNNKEL (reference sequence). This CDR3 is 15 amino acids long. Trimming stripped 1 base from V and 3 bases from J, with 13 bases between. In DNA form, the CDR3 reads TGTGCCAGCAGCCAAGCCCCTACGGGAGTCTACGAGCAGTACTTC. Translated, it gives CASSQAPTGVYEQYF.

The rearrangement joins TRBV12-3 or TRBV12-4 to TRBJ1-6, with 7 bases lining up with TRBD1. This CDR3 is built from 14 residues. J lost 10 bases, V lost 6 bases, and 9 bases had no gene match. Written as DNA, the CDR3 is TGTGCCAGCAGCCGGACAGGCGGTATGTCACCCCTCCACTTT. It encodes CASSRTGGMSPLHF.

This clonotype was observed a few times. The chain carries TRBV12-3 or TRBV12-4 and TRBJ2-1, with a possible D match to TRBD1 (6 bases). The CDR3 runs to 15 residues. The V end lost 2 bases, the J end lost 6 bases, and 14 bases lay between the germline ends. This chain's CDR3 is CASSLTGHGLNEQFF. In DNA form, the CDR3 reads TGTGCCAGCAGTTTAACGGGACACGGCCTCAATGAGCAGTTCTTC.

The chain is built from TRBV11-2 and TRBJ2-2; maybe TRBD1 (5 bases). Germline values: CDR1 SGHAT, CDR2 FQNNGV. This CDR3 is built from 14 residues. Between the trimmed V and J ends, which lost 10 bases and 0 bases, there was a span of 12 bases. CDR3 protein: CANSKGSNTGELFF. In nucleotides, the CDR3 is TGTGCCAATAGTAAGGGGTCGAACACCGGGGAGCTGTTTTTT.

This clonotype was seen more than once but under ten times. The V call is TRBV29-1, the J call TRBJ2-1; D not resolved. This CDR3 is built from 14 residues. Germline V CDR1 and CDR2: SQVTM, ANQGSEA. The ends were cut back, 2 bases at V and 0 bases at J, with 8 bases in the middle. The DNA of the CDR3 is TGCAGCGTTGAACAGCCTAGCTCCTACAATGAGCAGTTCTTC. It encodes CSVEQPSSYNEQFF.

V is TRBV6-5 and J is TRBJ1-2, with unresolved D. V was pared by 7 bases and J by 4 bases, with 19 bases between. Germline V CDR1 and CDR2: MNHEY, SVGAGI. The CDR3 covers 15 residues. The CDR3 loop is CASTLGDKEIYGYTF. Here the CDR3 DNA reads TGTGCCAGCACCCTAGGAGATAAAGAGATCTATGGCTACACCTTC.